The present TCR beta chain was sequenced within a study of Ad26.COV2.S vaccination and SARS-CoV-2 variants. Study background: Participants got Ad26.COV2.S intramuscularly, once or twice 56 days apart.

CDR1 SGHRS and CDR2 YFSETQ come from the germline V gene. CDR3 length equals 16 residues. V lost 0 bases to trimming and J lost 1 base, with 13 bases between them. Data came from immunoSEQ multiplex PCR; TCRdb stores just in-frame clones and leaves some out. Found here are more than 350,000 clones, 80% to 95% of them singletons; the top ten hold roughly an eighth. As to treatment: some 19 received Ad26.COV2.S at low or high dose, single or two shots; five or six received placebo; per-sample allocation not given. Each sample was drawn 63 days after the first injection (of vaccine or placebo). Whoever gave the sample was an adult aged 18-55 years in Boston.

The chain is built from TRBV5-1 and TRBJ2-5, with a tentative D call TRBD2 (6 bases). This TCR came from a person aged 18-60 years who received the Ad26.COV2.S COVID-19 vaccine or a placebo. Sequences were derived from peripheral blood, sampled in a trial of Ad26.COV2.S vaccine versus placebo. CDR3 sequence (DNA): TGCGCCAGCAGCTTGGCCGTTCTAGCGTCCCAAGAGACCCAGTACTTC. This gives the protein CASSLAVLASQETQYF.